This TCR beta chain was recovered during a study of OX40 agonist ivuxolimab in advanced cancers. The method was immunoSEQ multiplex PCR; TCRdb's version includes in-frame clones alone and lacks a portion of them. The table records roughly 39,000 clones, 75% to 90% of them present only once. Per the germline V gene, CDR1 is SGHDT and CDR2 is YYEEEE. Between the trimmed V and J ends, which lost 3 bases and 4 bases, there was a span of 16 bases. The CDR3 sequence is 15 residues long. The source of this sequence is an adult with an advanced solid tumor such as melanoma, head and neck, liver or kidney cancer. Source: CD4+ or CD8+ T cells sorted from blood, taken in a trial of the OX40 agonist ivuxolimab. The chain combines TRBV5-6 with TRBJ2-5; possibly TRBD1 or TRBD2 for D (5 bases each). The CDR3: CASSSTLGAGETQYF. CDR3 nucleotides: TGTGCCAGCAGCTCTACCCTAGGGGCGGGAGAGACCCAGTACTTC.